This T cell receptor (beta chain) was sequenced in a study of cytomegalovirus exposure and HLA in healthy donors. Study overall: Prior work identified some 120 million unique TCR beta sequences in some 180 million T cells. Overall study results and limits: Several of the most significant clusters were apparently associated with common viral pathogens in a later analysis. Overall, approximately 150 TCR beta chains were annotated as cytomegalovirus-associated.

In this sample, this clone turned up a few times. Its antigen is undetermined. This CDR3 has 16 amino acids. V dropped 4 bases and J dropped 4; count of bases not matched to a gene: 12. Germline V lookup: CDR1 SGHRS, CDR2 YFSETQ. Primers included in the PCR were 60 Vbeta and 13 Jbeta primers. TCRdb's copy holds only in-frame clones and misses some; the assay was immunoSEQ multiplex PCR. Of 190,000 or so clones listed, 80% were seen once; the top ten hold 0.65%. The genes are TRBV5-1 and TRBJ2-7; TRBD1 matches 9 bases. Sequenced material: PBMCs. The TCR sequence derives from a boy younger than 18 in good health and CMV-seronegative. CDR3 bases: TGCGCCAGCAGCCTTCCCCGGGACAGGGAGTCGTACGAGCAGTACTTC. Translating gives CASSLPRDRESYEQYF.